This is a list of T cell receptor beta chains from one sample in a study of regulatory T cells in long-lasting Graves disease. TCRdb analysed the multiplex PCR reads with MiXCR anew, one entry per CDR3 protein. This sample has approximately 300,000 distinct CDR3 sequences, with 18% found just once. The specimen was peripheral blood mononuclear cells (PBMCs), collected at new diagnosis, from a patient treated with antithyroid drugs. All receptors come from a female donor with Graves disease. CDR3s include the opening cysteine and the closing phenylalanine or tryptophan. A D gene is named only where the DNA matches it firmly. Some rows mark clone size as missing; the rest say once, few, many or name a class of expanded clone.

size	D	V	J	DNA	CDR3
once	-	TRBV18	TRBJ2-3	TGTGCCAGCTCACCTTTGGCCCTCACAGATACGCAGTATTTT	CASSPLALTDTQYF
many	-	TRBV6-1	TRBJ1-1	TGTGCCAGCAGTGAAATCGGTGGGGGGGCTGAAGCTTTCTTT	CASSEIGGGAEAFF
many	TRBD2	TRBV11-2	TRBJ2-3	TGTGCCAGCAGCTTAGACGGGACTAGCCGAAGTTCTACAGATACGCAGTATTTT	CASSLDGTSRSSTDTQYF
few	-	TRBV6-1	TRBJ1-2	TGTGCCAGCAGCCACCCGGTCTATGGCTACACCTTC	CASSHPVYGYTF
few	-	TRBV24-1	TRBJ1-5	TGTGCCACCAGTAGACGAACTTCCGGGCAGCCCCAGCATTTT	CATSRRTSGQPQHF
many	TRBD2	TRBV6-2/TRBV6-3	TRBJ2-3	TGTGCCACCAGCACTGGCCCTAGCGGAGATACGCAGTATTTT	CATSTGPSGDTQYF
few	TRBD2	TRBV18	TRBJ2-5	TGTGCCAGCTCACCCGGACTAGCGGGAGCTCAAGGCGCAGAGACCCAGTACTTC	CASSPGLAGAQGAETQYF
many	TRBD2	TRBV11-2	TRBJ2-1	TGTGCCAGCAGCTTGACACTAGCGGGAGAAGGGTGGCAGTTCTTC	CASSLTLAGEGWQFF
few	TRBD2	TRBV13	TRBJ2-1	TGTGCCAGCAGCTTTAGCGGGAGGGGCCAACATGAGCAGTTCTTC	CASSFSGRGQHEQFF
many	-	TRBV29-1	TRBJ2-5	TGCAGCGTTGTGAGACAGCAAGAGACCCAGTACTTC	CSVVRQQETQYF
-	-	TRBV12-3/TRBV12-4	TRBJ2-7	TGTGCCAGCAGTTGGTCAGAAACTACCTACGAGCAGTACTTC	CASSWSETTYEQYF
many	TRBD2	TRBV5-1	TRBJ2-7	TGCGCCAGCAACCTAGCGGGAGGTTCCGAGCAGTACTTC	CASNLAGGSEQYF
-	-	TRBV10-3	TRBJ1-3	TGTGCCATCAGCGCCACGGACACCATATATTTT	CAISATDTIYF
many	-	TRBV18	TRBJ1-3	TGTGCCAGCTCACCGGGACTAGGATATGGAAACACCATATATTTT	CASSPGLGYGNTIYF
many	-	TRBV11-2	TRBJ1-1	TGTGCCAGCAGCTTAGAAGGAACGGGGATTGTTGCTTTCTTT	CASSLEGTGIVAFF
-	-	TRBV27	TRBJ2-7	TGTGCCAGCAGTTTAGCCCATTTATCGGGGAAGCAGTACTTC	CASSLAHLSGKQYF
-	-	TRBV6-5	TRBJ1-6	TGTGCCAGCAGTTACGGGGAGGGGAATTCACCCCTCCACTTT	CASSYGEGNSPLHF
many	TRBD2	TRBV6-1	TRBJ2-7	TGTGCCAGCAGTGAAGCTAGCGGGAGCTCCTACGAGCAGTACTTC	CASSEASGSSYEQYF
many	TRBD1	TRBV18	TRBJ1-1	TGTGCCAGCTCACCGGGACAGGCCCAATTGAACACTGAAGCTTTCTTT	CASSPGQAQLNTEAFF
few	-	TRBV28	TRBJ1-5	TGTGCCATTCGGACTGGGGGTTTGCCCCAGCATTTT	CAIRTGGLPQHF
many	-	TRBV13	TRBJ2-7	TGTGCCAGCAGCTCTCAGACTGAGAGCTCCTACGAGCAGTACTTC	CASSSQTESSYEQYF
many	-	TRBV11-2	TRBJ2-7	TGTGCCAGCAGCTGGAGTATTTCCTCCTACGAGCAGTACTTC	CASSWSISSYEQYF
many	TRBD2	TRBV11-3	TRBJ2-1	TGTGCCAGCAGCCTAAGACTAGCGGGTCGGAATGAGCAGTTCTTC	CASSLRLAGRNEQFF
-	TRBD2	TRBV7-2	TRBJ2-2	TGTGCCAGTACCGTAGCGGGAGGGCCTTCGGCCGGGGAGCTGTTTTTT	CASTVAGGPSAGELFF
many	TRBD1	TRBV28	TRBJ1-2	TGTGCCAGCAGTACCCAAGGGGGCAACTATGGCTACACCTTC	CASSTQGGNYGYTF
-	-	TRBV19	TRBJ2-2	TGTGCCAGCAGTCGACAGTCTGGGGAGCTGTTTTTT	CASSRQSGELFF
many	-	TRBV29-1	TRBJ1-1	TGCAGCGTTGAAGATCTCGAGGGAGCTTTCTTT	CSVEDLEGAFF